What follows is one TCR beta chain and its context. Its cognate antigen is unknown. Relative to the germline gene, one junction end is altered; a read error may explain this. The authors isolated at least 6 million PBMCs per sample. This sample is drawn from a study of blood T cells in healthy people across ages. Study-level findings and limits: Estimates based on one million T cells were treated as lower bounds. Roughly linear age-related decline in beta diversity appeared, significant by age 40.

Looked up from germline, CDR1 is SNHLY and CDR2 is FYNNEI. This CDR3 spans 17 amino acids. Next came a second PCR, run for about 7 to 12 cycles, which used a sample-barcoded 5' primer along with a J-beta primer mix. TCRdb ran MiXCR on the 5' RACE reads and lists one entry per CDR3 protein. Of approximately 1,700,000 distinct CDR3 sequences in the sample, about two fifths are singletons; the top ten hold 20% to 25%. This sequence joins TRBV2 and TRBJ2-3; 7 nucleotides align to TRBD1. This TCR was recovered from a human donor in good health. Sequencing was done on a sample of blood. The CDR3 region is CASSERIGRGRTGTQYF. The CDR3 region has the DNA TGTGCCAGCAGTGAAAGGATCGGCAGGGGACGGACAGGTACGCAGTATTTT.